The 30 T cell receptor beta chains presented below share a single source sample, sequenced in a study of blood T cell repertoires in COVID-19. Some clones are missing from TCRdb's copy, which holds only in-frame ones; the method was immunoSEQ multiplex PCR. Of fewer than 180,000 clones in the sample, about 86% were seen once. Sequencing was done on a sample of peripheral blood. These TCRs come from a man aged 65-85 years with acute or convalescent COVID-19.

V is TRBV6-5 and J is TRBJ1-5; D is possibly TRBD1 (6 bases). The V gene lost 6 bases and the J gene lost 5 bases, with 14 bases spanning the gap. The CDR3 covers 14 residues. CDR1 and CDR2 from the germline V gene are MNHEY and SVGAGI. As DNA, the CDR3 is TGTGCCAGCAGGCCCCACAGGGCTTATCAGCCCCAGCATTTT. Amino acids: CASRPHRAYQPQHF.

The chain couples TRBV5-1 to TRBJ2-1; 12 positions agree with TRBD2. V shed 0 bases, J shed 3 bases, and the junction held 4 bases outside the gene matches. The CDR3 extends over 17 amino acids. The germline V gene encodes CDR1 SGHRS and CDR2 YFSETQ. CDR3 in amino acids: CASSLVTSGSLYNEQFF. The CDR3 DNA reads as TGCGCCAGCAGCTTGGTGACTAGCGGGAGTCTCTACAATGAGCAGTTCTTC.

The chain has TRBV5-1 and TRBJ2-1, with 9 bases lining up with TRBD1. Germline V CDR1 and CDR2: SGHRS, YFSETQ. The J segment lost 4 bases and the V segment lost 0 bases, leaving 2 bases of the junction unmatched. The CDR3 sequence is 15 residues long. DNA of the CDR3: TGCGCCAGCAGCTTGGTTGGACAGGGGTACAATGAGCAGTTCTTC. It encodes CASSLVGQGYNEQFF.

The chain links TRBV9 to TRBJ2-3, with TRBD1 identical over 9 bases. The germline gives CDR1 SGDLS, CDR2 YYNGEE. This CDR3 spans 15 amino acids. Germline trimming cut 7 bases from V and 0 bases from J; bases unmatched to any gene: 6. The CDR3 DNA sequence: TGTGCCAGCCAGAGGACAGGGGTTAGCACAGATACGCAGTATTTT. It translates to CASQRTGVSTDTQYF.

A few counts support this clone. This chain uses TRBV3-1 (or the pseudogene TRBV3-2) with TRBJ1-2; D is unresolved. CDR1 LGHDT and CDR2 YNNKEL come from the germline V gene (reference sequence). The CDR3 contains 14 residues. V was pared by 0 bases and J by 0 bases, with 5 bases between. CDR3 amino acids: CASSQELPNYGYTF. The CDR3, as DNA: TGTGCCAGCAGCCAAGAACTCCCTAACTATGGCTACACCTTC.

The chain has TRBV5-4 and TRBJ2-1; TRBD2 agrees at 11 bases. The germline CDR1 and CDR2 sequences are SGHNT and YYREEE (reference sequence). This CDR3 comprises 15 residues. V lost 4 bases to trimming and J lost 4 bases; unmatched junction nucleotides: 4. Here the CDR3 reads CASSQTSGEYNEQFF. CDR3 nucleotides: TGTGCCAGCAGCCAGACTAGCGGGGAATACAATGAGCAGTTCTTC.

This chain connects TRBV3-1 (or the pseudogene TRBV3-2) to TRBJ2-7, with TRBD2 matching over 9 bases. Germline V gives CDR1 LGHDT, CDR2 YNNKEL (reference sequence). The CDR3 covers 17 residues. V was clipped by 2 bases and J by 1 base; unmatched bases: 9. CDR3 loop: CASSQLIAGAGSYEQYF. Written as DNA, the CDR3 is TGTGCCAGCAGCCAACTTATAGCGGGAGCGGGATCCTACGAGCAGTACTTC.

The chain is built from TRBV3-1 (or the pseudogene TRBV3-2) and TRBJ2-2, with 9 positions matching TRBD1. Germline CDR1 is LGHDT and CDR2 is YNNKEL (reference sequence). V was pared by 6 bases and J by 0 bases, with 5 bases of the junction left unmatched. CDR3 length: 16 residues. The CDR3 sequence is CASRQTGGANTGELFF. The CDR3 DNA sequence: TGTGCCAGCAGACAAACAGGGGGCGCGAACACCGGGGAGCTGTTTTTT.

This sequence joins TRBV20-1 and TRBJ2-1; D unclear. V gave up 3 bases and J gave up 5 bases, with 5 bases separating them. The CDR3 has 11 residues. CDR1 is DFQATT, CDR2 SNEGSKA, per germline (reference sequence). The DNA for the CDR3 is TGCAGTGCTAGCCGGGACAATGAGCAGTTCTTC. Protein sequence: CSASRDNEQFF.

The chain carries TRBV6-5 and TRBJ2-5; 12 bases are shared with TRBD1. The CDR3 consists of 15 residues. The V gene's germline CDR1 is MNHEY and CDR2 SVGAGI. V trimming: 6 bases; J trimming: 5 bases; junction bases outside the gene matches: 7. The CDR3 loop reads CASRRDRGREETQYF. For the CDR3, the DNA is TGTGCCAGCAGGCGGGACAGGGGGCGCGAGGAGACCCAGTACTTC.

V and J are TRBV3-1 (or the pseudogene TRBV3-2) and TRBJ2-2, with D possibly matching TRBD2 (7 bases). Germline CDR1 LGHDT, CDR2 YNNKEL (reference sequence). V shed 7 bases and J shed 8 bases, with 17 bases lying between them. CDR3 size: 14 residues. The CDR3 loop reads CASNYREGRGELFF. In DNA form, the CDR3 reads TGTGCCAGCAACTACAGGGAGGGACGAGGGGAGCTGTTTTTT.

This clone was seen once. The chain carries TRBV6-2 or TRBV6-3 and TRBJ1-3; D is unclear. This CDR3 spans 17 amino acids. Trimming took 0 bases from V and 0 from J, leaving 12 bases between them. Germline loops: CDR1 MNHEY, CDR2 SVGEGT. CDR3 sequence reads: CASSYSRVGRSGNTIYF. For the CDR3, the DNA is TGTGCCAGCAGTTACTCGAGAGTCGGTCGCTCTGGAAACACCATATATTTT.

The chain carries TRBV5-5 and TRBJ1-2; D might be TRBD1 (5 bases). Looked up from germline, CDR1 is SGHKS and CDR2 is YYEKEE (reference sequence). The V and J ends lost 3 bases and 0 bases respectively, with 12 bases between them. The CDR3 loop spans 15 amino acids. Here the CDR3 DNA reads TGTGCCAGCAGCTCGATAAGGACAACTAACTATGGCTACACCTTC. Encoded protein: CASSSIRTTNYGYTF.

The J gene is TRBJ2-7, the V gene TRBV3-1 (or the pseudogene TRBV3-2), with D tentatively TRBD2 (5 bases). V lost 3 bases, J lost 6 bases, and 15 bases lay in between. In germline, CDR1 is LGHDT, CDR2 YNNKEL (reference sequence). This CDR3 contains 14 residues. CDR3: CASSHPGGAGEQYF. As DNA, the CDR3 is TGTGCCAGCAGCCACCCTGGAGGCGCCGGCGAGCAGTACTTC.

This rearrangement joins TRBV19 to TRBJ2-3; 8 bases fit TRBD1. The germline CDR1 and CDR2 sequences are LNHDA and SQIVND (reference sequence). The V gene end was trimmed by 5 bases and the J gene end by 5 bases; junction bases not matched to a gene: 12. The CDR3 is 16 amino acids. In DNA form, the CDR3 reads TGTGCCAGTAGTCTCCTCTCCGACAGGGGAGGAGATACGCAGTATTTT. Protein product: CASSLLSDRGGDTQYF.

The chain employs TRBV24-1 and TRBJ2-5; D possibly corresponds to TRBD1 (5 bases). CDR3 size: 15 residues. V was cut by 1 base and J by 3 bases, with 11 bases left in between. Germline CDR1 is KGHDR and CDR2 is SFDVKD. In nucleotides, the CDR3 is TGTGCCACCAGTGATTTCGGCCAGGGTGAAGAGACCCAGTACTTC. Protein: CATSDFGQGEETQYF.

The chain combines TRBV29-1 with TRBJ2-3; D gene uncertain. V was pared by 2 bases and J by 0 bases, with 6 bases between. The CDR3 is 13 residues long. Germline CDR1 and CDR2: SQVTM and ANQGSEA. CDR3 region: CSVESPSTDTQYF. The CDR3, as DNA: TGCAGCGTTGAAAGCCCGAGCACAGATACGCAGTATTTT.

The chain recombines TRBV19 with TRBJ2-6, with TRBD1 as a possible D gene (6 bases). Germline V CDR1 and CDR2: LNHDA, SQIVND (reference sequence). The CDR3 has 17 amino acids. V was shortened by 2 bases and J by 0 bases, with 11 bases between the two germline ends. The CDR3 here is CASSILQGSSGANVLTF. In DNA form, the CDR3 reads TGTGCCAGTAGTATATTACAGGGTAGCTCTGGGGCCAACGTCCTGACTTTC.

This clone appeared a single time. The V call is TRBV25-1, the J call TRBJ2-1; 9 bases align to TRBD1. CDR3 length: 15 residues. After removal of 8 bases from V and 10 bases from J, the junction contained 15 bases not matched to a gene. Germline CDR1 MGHDK, CDR2 SYGVNS. The CDR3 spells CASRGQGRNEKEQFF. The CDR3 region has the DNA TGTGCCAGCCGGGGACAGGGCAGGAACGAGAAGGAGCAGTTCTTC.

The chain combines TRBV5-1 with TRBJ1-3; TRBD1 aligns across 8 bases. The ends lost 5 bases at V and 3 bases at J; junction bases unmatched: 10. Germline V CDR1 and CDR2: SGHRS, YFSETQ. This CDR3 is built from 16 residues. The CDR3 region is CASRRGQVVGGNTIYF. The DNA for the CDR3 is TGCGCCAGCAGGAGGGGACAGGTGGTTGGTGGAAACACCATATATTTT.

The V and J genes are TRBV6-5 and TRBJ2-7, with 8 bases fitting TRBD2. V shed 6 bases, J shed 0 bases, and the junction held 7 bases outside the gene matches. This CDR3 has 15 residues. Germline CDR1 and CDR2: MNHEY and SVGAGI. The CDR3 loop reads CASSSRSGGSYEQYF. CDR3 DNA sequence: TGTGCCAGCAGCTCGAGGAGCGGGGGCTCCTACGAGCAGTACTTC.

V usage is TRBV18 and J usage is TRBJ2-1, with 10 nucleotides matching TRBD1. The J segment lost 5 bases and the V segment lost 6 bases, leaving 1 base of the junction unmatched. This CDR3 has 13 residues. Germline values: CDR1 KGHSH, CDR2 LQKENI. CDR3 protein: CASSGQGNNEQFF. Here the CDR3 DNA reads TGTGCCAGCTCGGGACAGGGGAACAATGAGCAGTTCTTC.

V usage is TRBV7-9 and J usage is TRBJ2-1; TRBD1 aligns across 10 bases. V trimming: 3 bases; J trimming: 4 bases; junction bases outside the gene matches: 9. There are 17 residues in the CDR3. Germline assignment: CDR1 SEHNR and CDR2 FQNEAQ (reference sequence). This chain's CDR3 is CASSFARGQGLYNEQFF. The CDR3 nucleotides are TGTGCCAGCAGCTTCGCTAGGGGACAGGGGTTATACAATGAGCAGTTCTTC.

The chain combines TRBV6-2 or TRBV6-3 with TRBJ1-1; D is unresolved. Trimming cost V 2 bases and J 0 bases, with 22 bases left between them. This CDR3 is 19 amino acids long. Germline assignment: CDR1 MNHEY and CDR2 SVGEGT. The CDR3 bases are TGTGCCAGCAGTTACGGACTTTCGGCAGGTTCGACCCTGAACACTGAAGCTTTCTTT. It encodes CASSYGLSAGSTLNTEAFF.

This sequence joins TRBV28 and TRBJ1-5; tentative D call: TRBD1 (5 bases). Trimming cost V 5 bases and J 3 bases, with 14 bases left between them. The germline CDR1 and CDR2 sequences are MDHEN and SYDVKM. The CDR3 runs to 15 residues. As DNA, the CDR3 is TGTGCCAGCAGTGCCAGGACACTATTCAATCAGCCCCAGCATTTT. This sequence encodes CASSARTLFNQPQHF.

V and J are TRBV25-1 and TRBJ1-1, with 8 positions matching TRBD1. CDR3 size: 17 residues. The ends lost 4 bases at V and 1 base at J; junction bases unmatched: 11. The germline CDR1 and CDR2 sequences are MGHDK and SYGVNS. CDR3 nucleotides: TGTGCCAGCAGTGGGAGGGGCAGGGGGCCCAGGAACACTGAAGCTTTCTTT. Translating it yields CASSGRGRGPRNTEAFF.

The chain uses TRBV9 and TRBJ2-1; the match to TRBD2 covers 9 bases. Germline V gene lookup returns CDR1 SGDLS and CDR2 YYNGEE. The junction had 8 bases not matched to a gene; V was cut back by 3 bases and J by 10 bases. CDR3 length: 14 amino acids. The CDR3 sequence is CASSGSGTSKEQFF. The CDR3 DNA follows: TGTGCCAGCAGCGGATCCGGGACTAGCAAAGAGCAGTTCTTC.

The rearrangement uses TRBV18 and TRBJ2-7; tentatively, D is TRBD2 (6 bases). This CDR3 is built from 16 residues. Germline loops: CDR1 KGHSH, CDR2 LQKENI. V shed 6 bases and J shed 2 bases, with 20 bases lying between them. For the CDR3, the DNA is TGTGCCAGCTCCCCGACATCCGGGGGATTTACCTACGAGCAGTACTTC. Protein: CASSPTSGGFTYEQYF.

The CDR3 DNA reads TGCGCCAGCAGCTTGGGCCACAGGGGGAATAACTATGGCTACACCTTC. It encodes CASSLGHRGNNYGYTF. The V gene is TRBV5-1, the J gene TRBJ1-2, with TRBD1 matching over 8 bases. The germline V gene has CDR1 SGHRS and CDR2 YFSETQ. The CDR3 contains 16 residues. With 0 bases clipped from V and 1 base from J, the junction kept 5 bases outside the gene matches.

The rearrangement joins TRBV2 to TRBJ2-2, with 7 bases matching TRBD1. The V segment lost 4 bases and the J segment 1 base; nucleotides outside the gene matches: 0. The CDR3 has 14 residues. Per the germline V gene, CDR1 is SNHLY and CDR2 is FYNNEI. The CDR3 coding sequence is TGTGCCAGCAGTGGGGACAGGAACACCGGGGAGCTGTTTTTT. Protein product: CASSGDRNTGELFF.